This TCR beta chain emerged from a study of control samples from healthy donors and cancer patients. Clones were sequenced by immunoSEQ multiplex PCR, and TCRdb holds only the in-frame ones, with some missing. Of under 110,000 clones listed, around 89% are singletons. This TCR came from a man aged 25 to 40 in good health. The specimen was blood.

CDR3 sequence: CASSTPGLNTGELFF. CDR3 nucleotide sequence: TGTGCCAGCAGTACCCCCGGCCTTAACACCGGGGAGCTGTTTTTT. The rearrangement links TRBV28 to TRBJ2-2; no clear D gene. The CDR3 has 15 residues. Germline V CDR1 and CDR2: MDHEN, SYDVKM. V lost 5 bases and J 2 bases, leaving 12 bases between the germline ends.